The rows below give T cell receptor beta chains drawn from one sample of a study of blood T cells in healthy people across ages. TCRdb passed the 5' RACE reads through MiXCR, listing each CDR3 protein once. The data contain 800,000 or so distinct CDR3 sequences, less than 60% of them singletons. Sample: blood. These receptors were obtained from a man older than 75 in good health. CDR3s include the opening cysteine and the closing phenylalanine or tryptophan. D genes are given only for firm matches. Some rows mark clone size as missing; the rest say once, few, many or name a class of expanded clone.

abundance: many; j_gene: TRBJ1-2; d_gene: .; v_gene: TRBV29-1; CDR3nt: TGCAGCGTTGGGGACACTTCTAACTATGGCTACACCTTC; CDR3aa: CSVGDTSNYGYTF
abundance: .; j_gene: TRBJ1-4; d_gene: .; v_gene: TRBV12-3/TRBV12-4; CDR3nt: TGTGCCAGCAGCCCGGGGGGTTCAACTAATGAAAAACTGTTTTTT; CDR3aa: CASSPGGSTNEKLFF
abundance: few; j_gene: TRBJ1-5; d_gene: .; v_gene: TRBV21-1; CDR3nt: TGTGCCAGCAGCAATTGGGCAGCTGATCAGCCCCAGCATTTT; CDR3aa: CASSNWAADQPQHF
abundance: .; j_gene: TRBJ1-5; d_gene: TRBD1; v_gene: TRBV5-8; CDR3nt: TGTGCCAGCAGCATGCGGTACAGGACAGGGGGAATAGGCAATCAGCCCCAGCATTTT; CDR3aa: CASSMRYRTGGIGNQPQHF
abundance: few; j_gene: TRBJ2-3; d_gene: .; v_gene: TRBV21-1; CDR3nt: TGTGCCAGCAGCAAAGGAAACTTGATTAGCACAGATACGCAGTATTTT; CDR3aa: CASSKGNLISTDTQYF
abundance: few; j_gene: TRBJ2-5; d_gene: .; v_gene: TRBV29-1; CDR3nt: TGCAGCGTTGATGTACAGGGTAGGGGGACCCAGTACTTC; CDR3aa: CSVDVQGRGTQYF
abundance: .; j_gene: TRBJ2-1; d_gene: .; v_gene: TRBV27; CDR3nt: TGTGCCAGCAGTTTATCAAGAGGCTCCTTTTACGAGCAGTTCTTC; CDR3aa: CASSLSRGSFYEQFF
abundance: .; j_gene: TRBJ1-1; d_gene: .; v_gene: TRBV4-3; CDR3nt: TGCGCCAGCAGCCAAGAATACGGCAGGGGATCGACTGAAGCTTTCTTT; CDR3aa: CASSQEYGRGSTEAFF
abundance: .; j_gene: TRBJ2-3; d_gene: TRBD2; v_gene: TRBV29-1; CDR3nt: TGCAGCGTTGAAAGGGCGGGAGGCGGCACAGATACGCAGTATTTT; CDR3aa: CSVERAGGGTDTQYF
abundance: .; j_gene: TRBJ2-7; d_gene: .; v_gene: TRBV5-5; CDR3nt: TGTGCCAGCAGCTTTACAGGGGCGGGGTACGAGCAGTACTTC; CDR3aa: CASSFTGAGYEQYF
abundance: .; j_gene: TRBJ2-3; d_gene: .; v_gene: TRBV7-8; CDR3nt: TGTGCCAGCAGCTTAGTAGTAGAAAGGGCAGATACGCAGTATTTT; CDR3aa: CASSLVVERADTQYF
abundance: .; j_gene: TRBJ2-7; d_gene: TRBD1; v_gene: TRBV18; CDR3nt: TGTGCCAGCCCACCAATTCCAGGGGGTAAGAGCTCCTACGAGCAGTACTTC; CDR3aa: CASPPIPGGKSSYEQYF
abundance: few; j_gene: TRBJ2-7; d_gene: .; v_gene: TRBV9; CDR3nt: TGTGCCAGCAGCGGCCTACGGGGGATCAATGAGCAGTACTTC; CDR3aa: CASSGLRGINEQYF
abundance: .; j_gene: TRBJ2-1; d_gene: .; v_gene: TRBV6-2/TRBV6-3; CDR3nt: TGTGCCAGCAGAAAGGACAATGAGCAGTTCTTC; CDR3aa: CASRKDNEQFF
abundance: few; j_gene: TRBJ2-1; d_gene: .; v_gene: TRBV9; CDR3nt: TGTGCCAGCAGCGTGCCGCCGAGCAATGAGCAGTTCTTC; CDR3aa: CASSVPPSNEQFF
abundance: many; j_gene: TRBJ2-3; d_gene: .; v_gene: TRBV12-3/TRBV12-4; CDR3nt: TGTGCCAGCAGCGCCGGGACTCTTATACGCACAGATACGCAGTATTTT; CDR3aa: CASSAGTLIRTDTQYF
abundance: .; j_gene: TRBJ2-3; d_gene: .; v_gene: TRBV5-1; CDR3nt: TGCGCCAGCCGAAGTCTGCCGACATACACAGATACGCAGTATTTT; CDR3aa: CASRSLPTYTDTQYF
abundance: .; j_gene: TRBJ2-7; d_gene: .; v_gene: TRBV20-1; CDR3nt: TGCAGTGCTTCCCCTATGGAGGGGGCACCGAGGGAGCAGTACTTC; CDR3aa: CSASPMEGAPREQYF
abundance: .; j_gene: TRBJ2-1; d_gene: .; v_gene: TRBV6-5; CDR3nt: TGTGCCAGCAGACACCCCTCTCTCAATGGGCAGTTCTTC; CDR3aa: CASRHPSLNGQFF
abundance: many; j_gene: TRBJ2-3; d_gene: TRBD1; v_gene: TRBV28; CDR3nt: TGTGCCAGCAGTTCGGGGACAGGGGGCCGTAGGTCAGATACGCAGTATTTT; CDR3aa: CASSSGTGGRRSDTQYF
abundance: .; j_gene: TRBJ2-7; d_gene: TRBD2; v_gene: TRBV20-1; CDR3nt: TGCAGTGCTAGAGGGGGGGCTAGCGGGATCTACGAGCAGTACTTC; CDR3aa: CSARGGASGIYEQYF
abundance: .; j_gene: TRBJ2-7; d_gene: .; v_gene: TRBV4-3; CDR3nt: TGCGCCAGCAGCCAAGACAGGAAAAACTTCTACGAGCAGTACTTC; CDR3aa: CASSQDRKNFYEQYF
abundance: .; j_gene: TRBJ2-5; d_gene: .; v_gene: TRBV9; CDR3nt: TGTGCCAGCAGCGTAGAGTGGCGCGAGAAGACCCAGTACTTC; CDR3aa: CASSVEWREKTQYF
abundance: .; j_gene: TRBJ2-3; d_gene: .; v_gene: TRBV5-6; CDR3nt: TGTGCCAGCAGCTTACGGGGGGCAGGAGATACGCAGTATTTT; CDR3aa: CASSLRGAGDTQYF
abundance: many; j_gene: TRBJ2-3; d_gene: .; v_gene: TRBV4-3; CDR3nt: TGCGCCAGCAGCGGCGCGGGAACCACGCAGTATTTT; CDR3aa: CASSGAGTTQYF
abundance: few; j_gene: TRBJ2-5; d_gene: .; v_gene: TRBV29-1; CDR3nt: TGCAGCTTTTTAACGGGCCTACAAGAGACCCAGTACTTC; CDR3aa: CSFLTGLQETQYF
abundance: .; j_gene: TRBJ1-2; d_gene: .; v_gene: TRBV4-1; CDR3nt: TGCGCCAGCAGCCAATTTTTGGAGACAGGCGCCGGCTACACCTTC; CDR3aa: CASSQFLETGAGYTF
abundance: few; j_gene: TRBJ2-1; d_gene: .; v_gene: TRBV29-1; CDR3nt: TGCAGCGGCTCGACTACTACAAGGTACAATGAGCAGTTCTTC; CDR3aa: CSGSTTTRYNEQFF
abundance: .; j_gene: TRBJ2-5; d_gene: .; v_gene: TRBV28; CDR3nt: TGTGCCAGCAGTTTAGAAGGGGTGGAGGAGACCCAGTACTTC; CDR3aa: CASSLEGVEETQYF
abundance: .; j_gene: TRBJ2-6; d_gene: .; v_gene: TRBV7-9; CDR3nt: TGTGCCAGCAGCTCTCCACCGGGTAGTAGGTCTGGGGCCAACGTCCTGACTTTC; CDR3aa: CASSSPPGSRSGANVLTF
abundance: .; j_gene: TRBJ2-3; d_gene: .; v_gene: TRBV12-3/TRBV12-4; CDR3nt: .; CDR3aa: CASSKVGAGTDTRYF
abundance: once; j_gene: TRBJ2-5; d_gene: .; v_gene: TRBV20-1; CDR3nt: TGCAGTGCTAGCGGGACTTACAATGAGCAGTACTTC; CDR3aa: CSASGTYNEQYF
abundance: .; j_gene: TRBJ2-1; d_gene: TRBD2; v_gene: TRBV6-4; CDR3nt: TGTGCCAGCAGCCCCGGGACTAGCGGGGATAAGCAGTTCTTC; CDR3aa: CASSPGTSGDKQFF
abundance: once; j_gene: TRBJ2-3; d_gene: .; v_gene: TRBV20-1; CDR3nt: TGCAGTGCAACGACTTGCCTTGGCACAGATACGCAGTATTTT; CDR3aa: CSATTCLGTDTQYF
abundance: .; j_gene: TRBJ1-2; d_gene: .; v_gene: TRBV6-5; CDR3nt: TGTGCCAGCAGTTACTCCAAGGCGCAGGGTGGTGGCTACACCTTC; CDR3aa: CASSYSKAQGGGYTF
abundance: .; j_gene: TRBJ2-7; d_gene: TRBD1; v_gene: TRBV27; CDR3nt: TGTGCCAGCAGTTTCCTTACAGGGGGACTTATCTACGAGCAGTACTTC; CDR3aa: CASSFLTGGLIYEQYF